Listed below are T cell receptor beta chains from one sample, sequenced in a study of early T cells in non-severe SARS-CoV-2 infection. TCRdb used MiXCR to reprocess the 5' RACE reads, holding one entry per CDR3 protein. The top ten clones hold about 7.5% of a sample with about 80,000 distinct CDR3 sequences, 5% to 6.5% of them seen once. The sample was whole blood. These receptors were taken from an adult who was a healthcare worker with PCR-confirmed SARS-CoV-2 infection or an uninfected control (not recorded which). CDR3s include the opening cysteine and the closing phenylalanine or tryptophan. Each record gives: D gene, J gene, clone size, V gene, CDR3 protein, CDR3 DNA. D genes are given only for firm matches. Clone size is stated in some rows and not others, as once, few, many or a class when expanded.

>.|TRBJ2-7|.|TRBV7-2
CASSPDLLVSYEQYF
TGTGCCAGCAGTCCCGACTTATTAGTCTCCTACGAGCAGTACTTC
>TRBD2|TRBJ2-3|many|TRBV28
CASSLGTIEPTQYF
TGTGCCAGCAGTCTAGGGACTATAGAACCCACGCAGTATTTT
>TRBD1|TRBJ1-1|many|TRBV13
CASSLGQPNTEAFF
TGTGCCAGCAGCTTGGGACAGCCAAACACTGAAGCTTTCTTT
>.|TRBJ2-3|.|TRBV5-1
CASSLVLGSPDTQYF
TGCGCCAGCAGCTTGGTTCTTGGGAGTCCAGATACGCAGTATTTT
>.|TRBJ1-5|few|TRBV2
CATKGGSNQPQHF
TGTGCCACCAAGGGGGGAAGCAATCAGCCCCAGCATTTT
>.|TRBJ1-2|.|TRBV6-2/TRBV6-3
CASSIQGHYGYTF
TGTGCCAGCAGTATACAGGGACACTATGGCTACACCTTC
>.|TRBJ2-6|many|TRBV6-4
CASSGRGTPPGANVLTF
TGTGCCAGCAGTGGGAGGGGGACCCCCCCTGGGGCCAACGTCCTGACTTTC
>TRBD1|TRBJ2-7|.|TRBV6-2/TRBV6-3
CASSHRDRAGDEQYF
TGTGCCAGCAGTCACCGGGACAGGGCAGGCGACGAGCAGTACTTC
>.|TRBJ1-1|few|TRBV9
CASSVVSDGNTEAFF
TGTGCCAGCAGCGTAGTGAGCGATGGAAACACTGAAGCTTTCTTT
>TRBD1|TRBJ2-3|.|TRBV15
CATSRDGTGSYGTDTQYF
TGTGCCACCAGCAGAGATGGGACAGGTTCTTACGGCACAGATACGCAGTATTTT
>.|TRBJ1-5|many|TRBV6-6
CATCASERGNQPQHF
TGTGCCACCTGTGCCTCCGAGAGGGGCAATCAGCCCCAGCATTTT
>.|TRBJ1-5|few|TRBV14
CASSRANQPQHF
TGTGCCAGCAGCCGAGCAAATCAGCCCCAGCATTTT
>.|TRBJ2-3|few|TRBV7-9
CASSLEIAAPRPYF
TGTGCCAGCAGCTTAGAAATAGCGGCGCCTCGTCCGTATTTT
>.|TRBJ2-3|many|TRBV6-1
CASRDLAKTDTQYF
TGTGCCAGCAGGGACCTAGCGAAGACAGATACGCAGTATTTT